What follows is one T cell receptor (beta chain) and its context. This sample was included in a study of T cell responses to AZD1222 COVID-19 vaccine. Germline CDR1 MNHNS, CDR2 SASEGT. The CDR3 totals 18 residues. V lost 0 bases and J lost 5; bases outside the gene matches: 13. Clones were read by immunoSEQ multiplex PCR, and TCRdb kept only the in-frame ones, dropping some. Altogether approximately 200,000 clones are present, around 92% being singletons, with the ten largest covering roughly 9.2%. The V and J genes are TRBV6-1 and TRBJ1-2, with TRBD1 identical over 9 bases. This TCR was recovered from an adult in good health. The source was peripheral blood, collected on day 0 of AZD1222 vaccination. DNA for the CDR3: TGTGCCAGCAGTGAAGCCCTAACCGGGGGGGGACAGGGTTATGGCTACACCTTC. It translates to CASSEALTGGGQGYGYTF.